The clone carrying this T cell receptor beta chain showed up just a few times. Its antigen is currently unknown. The sample originates from a study of T-cell memory formation after mild COVID-19. Study details: For the most part, TCR clusters were specific to one donor. Broader study findings: The study found balanced CD4/CD8 in clones contracting day 15 to 85 and a CD4+ lean in later expanders. Some responding clones appeared in pre-infection memory, suggesting cross-reactive memory joined.

MiXCR, applied by TCRdb to the 5' RACE reads, yields one record per CDR3 protein. The table has around 500,000 distinct CDR3 sequences, roughly 20% seen once; the top ten hold roughly an eighth. The sequence came from an adult woman who had mild COVID-19 (a few samples of this study predate the infection). Cell type and time point are not known. The material sequenced was PBMCs or a T cell subset sorted from them (not recorded which).

The CDR3 coding sequence is TGTGCCAGCAGTTATCAGGGGAGCTCCTATAATTCACCCCTCCACTTT. Protein product: CASSYQGSSYNSPLHF. V gene TRBV6-5 combines with J gene TRBJ1-6; the D gene is possibly TRBD1 (6 bases). The CDR3 loop spans 16 amino acids. V dropped 3 bases and J dropped 0 bases, with 9 bases sitting between them. CDR1 and CDR2 from the germline V gene are MNHEY and SVGAGI.